This T cell receptor beta chain was recovered during a study of siplizumab effects on memory and regulatory T cells (dated by TCRdb to between 2018 and 2020). Regarding the complete study: The effect of the anti-CD2 antibody siplizumab on alloreactive T-cell subsets was examined in allogeneic mixed lymphocyte reactions constructed from human PBMCs.

Library preparation employed the immunoSEQ multiplex PCR assay. About 10^5 TCR templates per sample were assayed on the deep sequencing platform. Genomic DNA extracted from sorted T cells was used for TCRbeta CDR3 sequencing. The authors' pipeline ran thus. The R programming language was used for the clonal analysis of the TCRbeta CDR3 data. Alloreactive CD4+ and CD8+ clones were defined by comparing unstimulated samples with post-reaction CFSE-low samples. By matching sequences to the repertoires of sorted unstimulated Treg and non-Treg cells, each alloreactive CD4+ clone was assigned a regulatory or non-regulatory origin. This is the immuneACCESS table as TCRdb keeps it, with only in-frame sequences that have V and J called. A part of the clones is gone; compared with another copy, unresolved V genes explain less than half, and the rest is unexplained. V, J and clone size are those of that table, while D and trimming were read from the DNA. Counted in this sample were approximately 60,000 clones; 79% of them appeared once. The ten largest clones add up to roughly 0.4% of the sample.

The paper as a whole reports these results and caveats: The cumulative frequency of alloreactive sequences traceable to unstimulated CD4+ memory T cells was significantly reduced by siplizumab. Because sequences below about 10^-5 frequency were poorly captured, only a minor fraction of alloreactive clones could be mapped to unstimulated subsets. Unstimulated naive T cells appeared to be more diverse than memory T cells, and naive cells seemed to make a substantial contribution to the alloresponse. A naive or memory phenotype could not be assigned to roughly 75-95% of proliferating CD4+ or CD8+ clones. Of the alloreactive CD4+ clones that could be mapped, the Treg-derived share averaged about 67% with siplizumab compared with 25% to 30% in control reactions. No functional confirmation was obtained for the suppressive function of proliferating Tregs from siplizumab cultures.

Comments on this clone: Its antigen is unknown. No much larger clone exists at a distance of one base, and base qualities are not known.

Unstimulated CD4+ memory cells were also sequenced in three donor pairs, together with CD4+ naive, CD8+ TEMRA, CD8+ naive and CD8+ effector memory subsets. TCRbeta CDR3 sequencing was performed on sorted unstimulated T cells and on proliferating T cells recovered from mixed lymphocyte reactions. Fresh whole blood from fewer than 11 HLA-typed healthy donors served as the source for isolating PBMCs. V is cut back by 3 bases and J by 6 bases, with 4 bases in the junction unmatched. Including the terminal cysteine and phenylalanine, the CDR3 comprises 14 residues. The read is trimmed to its CDR3 DNA, 42 bases read in frame from base 1. In the germline V gene (reference sequence), CDR1 corresponds to SEHNR and CDR2 to FQNEAQ.

The receptor comes from a human donor in good health. This sequence uses TRBV7-9 and TRBJ2-3, and 9 bases in between align with TRBD1. Sample: memory CD4+ T cells sorted from blood. The meaning of the sample's cell subset or site label: unstimulated CD4+ memory T cells. The encoded CDR3 is CASSLTGGTDTQYF. The sequenced DNA is TGTGCCAGCAGCTTGACAGGGGGGACGGATACGCAGTATTTT. Joined to the reference TRBV7-9 and TRBJ2-3 proteins, this CDR3 gives the full variable domain: DTGVSQNPRHKITKRGQNVTFRCDPISEHNRLYWYRQTLGQGPEFLTYFQNEAQLEKSRLLSDRFSAERPKGSFSTLEIQRTEQGDSAMYLCASSLTGGTDTQYFGPGTRLTVL.